The 21 T cell receptor beta chains below come from one sample, sequenced in a study of T cells after posttransplantation cyclophosphamide. The repertoire was sequenced with immunoSEQ multiplex PCR; TCRdb's copy has only in-frame clones and lacks some. There are about 36,000 clones in the sample, none observed a single time. Sequencing used PBMCs. These receptors originate from a girl aged 10 to 17 in good health, CMV-negative, and a related stem cell transplant donor.

This clone was detected ten times or more. The chain employs TRBV5-5 and TRBJ2-1, with a possible D match to TRBD2 (6 bases). Per germline, CDR1 SGHKS and CDR2 YYEKEE (reference sequence). V was clipped by 1 base and J by 5 bases, with 16 bases between them. The CDR3 is 16 amino acids. In nucleotides, the CDR3 is TGTGCCAGCAGCTTGTATTCAGCGGGCGTCCACAATGAGCAGTTCTTC. Its translation: CASSLYSAGVHNEQFF.

This chain uses TRBV9 with TRBJ2-5; no clear D. Germline-derived CDR1 and CDR2 are SGDLS and YYNGEE. Trimming shortened V by 0 bases and J by 7 bases, and 10 bases separated the two germline ends. The CDR3 contains 13 residues. For the CDR3, the DNA is TGTGCCAGCAGCGTAGACACCTCGGGGACCCAGTACTTC. Translated, it gives CASSVDTSGTQYF.

This clone was observed at least ten times. CDR3 amino acids: CASSLGSGQPQHF. The DNA of the CDR3 is TGTGCCAGCAGCTTAGGGTCGGGGCAGCCCCAGCATTTT. V is TRBV7-3 and J is TRBJ1-5; no firm D call. Germline lookup yields CDR1 SGHTA and CDR2 FQGTGA. V lost 2 bases to trimming and J lost 7 bases, with 9 bases between them. There are 13 residues in the CDR3.

This clone has at least ten counts. The CDR3 sequence: CASSVGGTGWVEKLFF. The CDR3 DNA reads as TGTGCCAGCAGTGTGGGAGGGACAGGGTGGGTTGAAAAACTGTTTTTT. The V call is TRBV6-1, the J call TRBJ1-4; 9 bases agree with TRBD1. V dropped 4 bases and J dropped 7; count of bases not matched to a gene: 10. The CDR3 has 16 amino acids. Germline CDR1 reads MNHNS; CDR2 reads SASEGT.

The V gene is TRBV28, the J gene TRBJ1-2, with D possibly matching TRBD1 (5 bases). Germline loops: CDR1 MDHEN, CDR2 SYDVKM. The CDR3 is made up of 13 amino acids. V lost 6 bases, J lost 4 bases, and 12 bases lay in between. CDR3 protein: CASSRDSSYGYTF. DNA of the CDR3: TGTGCCAGCAGCCGTGACAGCAGCTATGGCTACACCTTC.

The chain combines TRBV6-5 with TRBJ2-1, with D perhaps matching TRBD2 (6 bases). The CDR3 sequence is 16 residues long. Germline V gives CDR1 MNHEY, CDR2 SVGAGI. V was cut by 2 bases and J by 1 base, with 12 bases left in between. The CDR3 bases are TGTGCCAGCAGTTACGTCGGGAGCTGGTCCTACAATGAGCAGTTCTTC. Its translation is CASSYVGSWSYNEQFF.

This clone showed up many times. The chain recombines TRBV14 with TRBJ2-5, with D possibly matching TRBD1 (5 bases). Germline values: CDR1 SGHDN, CDR2 FVKESK. Between the trimmed V and J ends, which lost 2 bases and 9 bases, there was a span of 10 bases. This CDR3 contains 12 residues. The CDR3 DNA follows: TGTGCCAGCAGCCAACAAGGGGTGTCCCAGTACTTC. Encoded protein: CASSQQGVSQYF.

The V gene is TRBV6-4, the J gene TRBJ2-5, with TRBD2 as a possible D gene (6 bases). The V gene's germline CDR1 is MRHNA and CDR2 SNTAGT. V was clipped by 7 bases and J by 1 base, with 22 bases between them. The CDR3 contains 17 residues. CDR3 coding DNA: TGTGCCAGCACCCCGGGAAGGATGGCGGGAACCCAAGAGACCCAGTACTTC. Residues: CASTPGRMAGTQETQYF.

This clone was counted at least ten times. V gene TRBV4-2 combines with J gene TRBJ2-1; 11 bases align to TRBD2. V lost 0 bases and J lost 7; bases outside the gene matches: 11. The CDR3 covers 18 residues. CDR1 LGHNA and CDR2 YNFKEQ come from the germline V gene. The CDR3 DNA reads TGTGCCAGCAGCCAAGATCAATTAGCGGGGGGGCTTAGGAATGAGCAGTTCTTC. Amino acid sequence: CASSQDQLAGGLRNEQFF.

There are a few counts of this clone. This chain links TRBV11-2 with TRBJ1-2; TRBD1 is a possible D gene (5 bases). Looked up from germline, CDR1 is SGHAT and CDR2 is FQNNGV. The V gene lost 0 bases and the J gene lost 3 bases, with 5 bases spanning the gap. CDR3 length equals 13 residues. The CDR3 is CASSLDRDYGYTF. In DNA, the CDR3 is TGTGCCAGCAGCTTAGACAGGGACTATGGCTACACCTTC.

A few counts support this clone. J is TRBJ2-7 and V is TRBV25-1; D unclear. V lost 9 bases, J lost 3 bases, and 9 bases lay in between. The germline V gene encodes CDR1 MGHDK and CDR2 SYGVNS. There are 11 residues in the CDR3. The CDR3 sequence: CASSPGYEQYF. The CDR3 coding sequence is TGTGCCAGTAGTCCGGGCTACGAGCAGTACTTC.

This clone was found many times. The V gene is TRBV4-2, the J gene TRBJ2-6; TRBD1 might be the D (6 bases). The ends were cut back, 0 bases at V and 1 base at J, with 7 bases in the middle. From germline, CDR1 is LGHNA and CDR2 YNFKEQ. The CDR3 covers 16 residues. Here the CDR3 DNA reads TGTGCCAGCAGCCAAGATGGGACATCTGGGGCCAACGTCCTGACTTTC. This translates into CASSQDGTSGANVLTF.

The CDR3 coding sequence is TGTGCCTGGAGTGTACTACGACAGGGGAAAGATACGCAGTATTTT. Its translation is CAWSVLRQGKDTQYF. The J gene is TRBJ2-3, the V gene TRBV30; 8 nucleotides agree with TRBD1. Germline V gene data show CDR1 as GTSNPN and CDR2 as SVGIG (reference sequence). The CDR3 totals 15 residues. With V trimmed by 0 bases and J by 5 bases, 7 bases remained unmatched.

The table lists this clone with many counts. V usage is TRBV5-1 and J usage is TRBJ2-5; 9 nucleotides align to TRBD1. The germline CDR1 and CDR2 sequences are SGHRS and YFSETQ. The ends lost 4 bases at V and 1 base at J; junction bases unmatched: 5. This CDR3 comprises 15 residues. The CDR3 here is CASSPRTGAQETQYF. The CDR3 coding sequence is TGCGCCAGCAGCCCTCGGACAGGGGCCCAAGAGACCCAGTACTTC. The full variable domain, completed using reference TRBV5-1 and TRBJ2-5, is KAGVTQTPRYLIKTRGQQVTLSCSPISGHRSVSWYQQTPGQGLQFLFEYFSETQRNKGNFPGRFSGRQFSNSRSEMNVSTLELGDSALYLCASSPRTGAQETQYFGPGTRLLVL.

This clone has at least ten counts. The rearrangement uses TRBV28 and TRBJ2-1, with D possibly being TRBD2 (7 bases). The CDR3 contains 17 residues. Germline V gene sequence: CDR1 MDHEN, CDR2 SYDVKM. V was shortened by 2 bases and J by 5 bases, with 19 bases between the two germline ends. DNA for the CDR3: TGTGCCAGCAGTTTAACTTCCTTGCGGGGGCCCGACAATGAGCAGTTCTTC. Its protein product is CASSLTSLRGPDNEQFF. The variable domain in full, completed from reference TRBV28 and TRBJ2-1, reads DVKVTQSSRYLVKRTGEKVFLECVQDMDHENMFWYRQDPGLGLRLIYFSYDVKMKEKGDIPEGYSVSREKKERFSLILESASTNQTSMYLCASSLTSLRGPDNEQFFGPGTRLTVL.

This clone was seen ten or more times. The V call is TRBV5-4, the J call TRBJ2-7, with TRBD2 matching over 10 bases. The V segment lost 2 bases and the J segment 5 bases; nucleotides outside the gene matches: 7. Per the germline V gene, CDR1 is SGHNT and CDR2 is YYREEE (reference sequence). The CDR3 sequence is 15 residues long. The CDR3 sequence is CASSFVASGSNEQYF. The DNA for the CDR3 is TGTGCCAGCAGCTTTGTGGCTAGCGGGAGCAACGAGCAGTACTTC.

The V call is TRBV13, the J call TRBJ2-1; 8 bases agree with TRBD2. Germline V gene lookup returns CDR1 PRHDT and CDR2 FYEKMQ (reference sequence). This CDR3 contains 16 residues. Trimming took 3 bases from V and 4 from J; bases not matched to a gene: 8. The DNA for the CDR3 is TGTGCCAGCAGCTTCCACGGGAGCGGGAGTTACAATGAGCAGTTCTTC. This gives the protein CASSFHGSGSYNEQFF. Based on the CDR3 plus reference TRBV13 and TRBJ2-1, the full variable domain is AAGVIQSPRHLIKEKRETATLKCYPIPRHDTVYWYQQGPGQDPQFLISFYEKMQSDKGSIPDRFSAQQFSDYHSELNMSSLELGDSALYFCASSFHGSGSYNEQFFGPGTRLTVL.

The chain couples TRBV28 to TRBJ1-2; D uncertain. The V end was cut by 1 base, the J end by 4 bases, with 7 bases between. The CDR3 runs 13 residues. The germline V gene has CDR1 MDHEN and CDR2 SYDVKM. The CDR3 region has the DNA TGTGCCAGCAGTTTATCAAGTAGCTATGGCTACACCTTC. It yields the protein CASSLSSSYGYTF.

In its sample, this clone was seen many times. The chain is built from TRBV28 and TRBJ2-7; TRBD2 is a possible D gene (5 bases). CDR3 length: 12 residues. CDR1 and CDR2 (germline): MDHEN, SYDVKM. With 4 bases removed from V and 2 bases from J, the gap between germline ends came to 6 bases. CDR3 region: CASSYGTYEQYF. In DNA, the CDR3 is TGTGCCAGCAGTTACGGGACCTACGAGCAGTACTTC.

At least ten counts were recorded for this clone. The chain employs TRBV5-1 and TRBJ1-2; the match to TRBD1 covers 9 bases. The ends lost 3 bases at V and 7 bases at J; junction bases unmatched: 10. The germline V gene encodes CDR1 SGHRS and CDR2 YFSETQ. The CDR3 runs 15 residues. Here the CDR3 reads CASSWEEGQGFGYTF. Here the CDR3 DNA reads TGCGCCAGCAGCTGGGAAGAGGGACAGGGATTTGGCTACACCTTC.

This clone came up many times. The rearrangement joins TRBV19 to TRBJ2-1; a weak D match, TRBD1 (6 bases). Deletions cut 4 bases from V and 5 bases from J, with 12 bases between. The germline gives CDR1 LNHDA, CDR2 SQIVND (reference sequence). The CDR3 sequence is 14 residues long. In DNA, the CDR3 is TGTGCCAGTAGTACCCGGGACAAACACAATGAGCAGTTCTTC. It codes for CASSTRDKHNEQFF.